This T cell receptor beta chain was sequenced during a study of chemoradiotherapy in HPV16-positive cancers. As for the study in general: Two HPV16-positive patients' cells yielded candidate HPV-specific clones and common motifs.

Germline V lookup: CDR1 MNHEY, CDR2 SMNVEV (reference sequence). The CDR3 loop spans 17 amino acids. Trimming at V came to 5 bases and at J to 1 base, leaving 11 bases not matched to a gene. Assay used: immunoSEQ multiplex PCR; TCRdb lists only in-frame clones, some missing. The sample records some 25,000 clones, 94% being singletons. The chain has TRBV27 and TRBJ1-2, with TRBD1 matching 9 bases. The origin of this receptor is a human donor with HPV-associated anogenital cancer. This specimen was taken from a patient who underwent chemoradiotherapy. The CDR3, as DNA: TGTGCCAGCAGTCCGAGCTTGGGACAGGGCTATAACTATGGCTACACCTTC. The encoded protein is CASSPSLGQGYNYGYTF.